A selection of T cell receptor beta chains follows, all from one sample in a study of T-cell memory formation after mild COVID-19. TCRdb reprocessed the 5' RACE reads with MiXCR, giving one entry per CDR3 protein. The sample lists hundreds of thousands of distinct CDR3 sequences; about a sixth were seen once. Sequenced: PBMCs or a T cell subset sorted from them (not recorded which). The origin of the receptors is a man younger than 30 who had mild COVID-19 (a few samples of this study predate the infection). Cell type and time point are not known. Both conserved end residues are part of each CDR3. Fields, in order: J gene, clone size, D gene, V gene, CDR3 protein, CDR3 DNA. A D gene is named only where the DNA matches it firmly. Not all rows give a size; the values are once, few, many and, for expanded clones, a class.

TRBJ1-6 | few | . | TRBV7-2 | CASSLKAGPRVPLHF | TGTGCCAGCAGCTTAAAGGCGGGACCGAGGGTACCCCTCCACTTT
TRBJ2-7 | . | TRBD1 | TRBV20-1 | CSAGGQSAYEQYF | TGCAGTGCTGGGGGACAGTCGGCCTACGAGCAGTACTTC
TRBJ1-1 | few | . | TRBV12-3/TRBV12-4 | CASHRNPNTEAFF | TGTGCCAGCCACCGAAACCCAAACACTGAAGCTTTCTTT
TRBJ2-5 | . | . | TRBV7-2 | CASSLSAALGGETQYF | TGTGCCAGCAGCTTATCGGCGGCCCTGGGGGGAGAGACCCAGTACTTC
TRBJ2-3 | many | . | TRBV5-1 | CASSQGRERVTDTQYF | TGCGCCAGCAGCCAAGGCAGAGAGAGAGTCACAGATACGCAGTATTTT
TRBJ1-4 | . | . | TRBV9 | CASSVDPGTYEKLFF | TGTGCCAGCAGCGTAGATCCGGGGACCTATGAAAAACTGTTTTTT
TRBJ2-5 | . | . | TRBV6-2/TRBV6-3 | CASSYSSGEKKETQYF | TGTGCCAGCAGTTACTCGTCAGGAGAAAAGAAAGAGACCCAGTACTTC
TRBJ1-4 | few | . | TRBV20-1 | CSARVGEKLFF | TGCAGTGCTAGGGTCGGTGAAAAACTGTTTTTT
TRBJ1-1 | . | TRBD1 | TRBV6-1 | CASRVQGNNEAFF | TGTGCCAGCAGGGTACAGGGGAATAATGAAGCTTTCTTT
TRBJ2-5 | . | . | TRBV6-2/TRBV6-3 | CASSGGSPTEETQYF | TGTGCCAGCAGTGGCGGCAGCCCCACTGAAGAGACCCAGTACTTC
TRBJ1-6 | few | . | TRBV7-2 | CASSLDSWGSPLHF | TGTGCCAGCAGCCTGGACTCCTGGGGTTCACCCCTCCACTTT
TRBJ2-1 | . | . | TRBV14 | CASSPWGRSAYNEQFF | TGTGCCAGCAGCCCTTGGGGCCGATCGGCCTACAATGAGCAGTTCTTC
TRBJ2-3 | few | TRBD2 | TRBV4-3 | CASSQEGSGGTDTQYF | TGCGCCAGCAGCCAAGAAGGTAGCGGGGGGACAGATACGCAGTATTTT
TRBJ2-3 | . | TRBD2 | TRBV29-1 | CSGNGIRGGADTQYF | TGCAGCGGGAACGGAATCCGCGGGGGGGCAGATACGCAGTATTTT
TRBJ1-2 | . | TRBD1 | TRBV12-3/TRBV12-4 | CASSYAGTDGYTF | TGTGCCAGCAGTTATGCCGGGACAGATGGCTACACCTTC
TRBJ2-2 | few | . | TRBV5-1 | CASINTGTGELFF | TGCGCCAGCATTAACACAGGAACCGGGGAGCTGTTTTTT
TRBJ2-1 | few | TRBD2 | TRBV5-1 | CASRPGLAVYNEQFF | TGCGCCAGCAGACCGGGACTAGCGGTTTACAATGAGCAGTTCTTC
TRBJ2-7 | many | . | TRBV4-1 | CASSQAAGEGYEQYF | TGCGCCAGCAGCCAAGCGGCTGGGGAAGGGTACGAGCAGTACTTC
TRBJ2-7 | . | . | TRBV20-1 | CSARDPQGLYEQYF | TGCAGTGCTAGAGATCCCCAGGGGCTCTACGAGCAGTACTTC
TRBJ2-3 | few | . | TRBV7-9 | CASSLSETSTDTQYF | TGTGCCAGCAGCTTATCAGAGACTAGCACAGATACGCAGTATTTT
TRBJ2-3 | . | . | TRBV4-2 | CASSRHSDSTDTQYF | TGTGCCAGCAGCCGCCACTCGGACAGCACAGATACGCAGTATTTT
TRBJ2-3 | many | TRBD2 | TRBV11-2 | CASSFAGTRGDTQYF | TGTGCCAGCAGCTTCGCCGGGACTAGAGGTGATACGCAGTATTTT
TRBJ1-2 | few | TRBD1 | TRBV4-1 | CASSQEGQGLLRGYTF | TGCGCCAGCAGCCAGGAGGGACAGGGGCTTCTTCGGGGCTACACCTTC
TRBJ2-4 | . | TRBD2 | TRBV20-1 | CSARRLAGENIQYF | TGCAGTGCTAGACGACTAGCGGGGGAAAACATTCAGTACTTC
TRBJ2-3 | many | . | TRBV4-2 | CASSQGEGEDTQYF | TGTGCCAGCAGCCAAGGCGAGGGGGAAGATACGCAGTATTTT
TRBJ2-1 | few | . | TRBV16 | CASSQFQQQFF | TGTGCCAGCAGCCAATTTCAGCAGCAGTTCTTC
TRBJ1-1 | few | . | TRBV4-2 | CASSHQNTEAFF | TGTGCCAGCAGCCACCAGAACACTGAAGCTTTCTTT
TRBJ1-6 | few | TRBD1 | TRBV23-1 | CANRTGSSYNSPLHF | TGCGCCAACAGGACAGGGAGCTCCTATAATTCACCCCTCCACTTT
TRBJ1-6 | . | . | TRBV27 | CASSFSLGGAYLHF | TGTGCCAGCAGTTTCTCCCTGGGGGGCGCTTACCTCCACTTT
TRBJ2-7 | . | . | TRBV4-2 | CASSHGTASYEQYF | TGTGCCAGCAGCCATGGGACGGCCTCCTACGAGCAGTACTTC
TRBJ1-1 | . | . | TRBV20-1 | CSDAGRTEAFF | TGCAGTGATGCGGGCCGAACTGAAGCTTTCTTT
TRBJ2-3 | few | . | TRBV6-2/TRBV6-3 | CASILSLVTGTDTQYF | TGTGCCAGCATCCTAAGCCTAGTGACTGGCACAGATACGCAGTATTTT
TRBJ1-5 | once | . | TRBV2 | CASRRQGNQPQHF | TGTGCCAGCAGGCGGCAGGGAAATCAGCCCCAGCATTTT
TRBJ1-5 | . | . | TRBV2 | CASSLDHPRPQHF | TGTGCCAGCAGCCTCGACCACCCCAGGCCCCAGCATTTT
TRBJ1-1 | few | . | TRBV7-4 | CASSSWTLFNTEAFF | TGTGCCAGCAGCTCCTGGACACTTTTTAACACTGAAGCTTTCTTT
TRBJ2-3 | few | . | TRBV12-3/TRBV12-4 | CASSLWQLGVWDTQYF | TGTGCCAGCAGTTTATGGCAGTTAGGTGTATGGGATACGCAGTATTTT
TRBJ1-2 | . | . | TRBV2 | CASIKPGGEPYGYTF | TGTGCCAGCATCAAACCGGGGGGCGAGCCGTATGGCTACACCTTC
TRBJ2-1 | few | . | TRBV24-1 | CATSSRGPRESEQFF | TGTGCCACCAGTTCTCGGGGCCCCCGCGAGAGTGAGCAGTTCTTC
TRBJ1-5 | few | TRBD1 | TRBV6-1 | CASSERDRGSRDQPQHF | TGTGCCAGCAGTGAGCGGGACAGGGGTTCCCGAGATCAGCCCCAGCATTTT
TRBJ1-2 | . | . | TRBV6-6 | CASSGPRGDLYGYTF | TGTGCCAGCAGTGGGCCCCGGGGGGATCTCTATGGCTACACCTTC
TRBJ2-7 | many | TRBD1 | TRBV7-3 | CASSRDRGYEQYF | TGTGCCAGCAGCCGGGACAGGGGCTACGAGCAGTACTTC
TRBJ1-1 | few | . | TRBV20-1 | CSAPESSSQAFF | TGCAGTGCCCCCGAGTCGTCAAGTCAGGCTTTCTTT
TRBJ2-3 | few | . | TRBV29-1 | CSALSHASTDTQYF | TGCAGCGCCTTGTCCCATGCCAGCACAGATACGCAGTATTTT
TRBJ2-1 | . | . | TRBV24-1 | CATSDAGVVNEQFF | TGTGCCACCAGTGATGCCGGGGTAGTCAATGAGCAGTTCTTC
TRBJ1-5 | few | . | TRBV18 | CASSPLYSNQPQHF | TGTGCCAGCTCACCACTATATAGCAATCAGCCCCAGCATTTT
TRBJ2-5 | few | TRBD2 | TRBV7-7 | CASSLGLAGTGETQYF | TGTGCTAGCAGCTTAGGCTTAGCGGGGACGGGGGAGACCCAGTACTTC
TRBJ1-1 | few | . | TRBV6-5 | CATIRGPQGEAFF | TGTGCCACCATTAGAGGGCCCCAGGGGGAAGCTTTCTTT
TRBJ2-2 | . | . | TRBV11-1 | CASSIFLLNTGELFF | TGTGCCAGCAGCATATTTCTTCTGAACACCGGGGAGCTGTTTTTT
TRBJ2-1 | . | TRBD1 | TRBV18 | CASSLTSPGQGNEQFF | TGTGCCAGCTCGCTAACGTCTCCGGGACAGGGCAATGAGCAGTTCTTC
TRBJ1-2 | . | TRBD1 | TRBV5-1 | CASSAGQGGPANYGYTF | TGCGCCAGCAGCGCGGGACAGGGGGGACCAGCTAACTATGGCTACACCTTC
TRBJ2-3 | few | . | TRBV7-2 | CASSRLGGAVTDTQYF | TGTGCCAGCAGCCGCCTAGGGGGGGCTGTCACAGATACGCAGTATTTT
TRBJ2-1 | . | TRBD2 | TRBV2 | CASSGGSGGSYNEQFF | TGTGCCAGCAGTGGAGGCAGCGGGGGCTCCTACAATGAGCAGTTCTTC
TRBJ1-1 | . | . | TRBV4-1 | CASSQDQHVNTEAFF | TGCGCCAGCAGCCAAGATCAACATGTAAACACTGAAGCTTTCTTT
TRBJ2-7 | . | TRBD2 | TRBV5-1 | CASSLAGLAGVNEQYF | TGCGCCAGCAGCTTGGCGGGACTAGCGGGGGTCAACGAGCAGTACTTC
TRBJ2-1 | . | . | TRBV15 | CATSPGKGTPAYNEQFF | TGTGCCACCAGCCCTGGAAAGGGGACTCCCGCCTACAATGAGCAGTTCTTC
TRBJ1-2 | . | . | TRBV7-8 | CASSLGGLLGGRDYGYTF | TGTGCCAGCAGCTTAGGGGGGCTCTTAGGAGGGCGTGACTATGGCTACACCTTC
TRBJ1-5 | . | . | TRBV6-5 | CASSMRGQPQHF | TGTGCCAGCTCTATGCGTGGTCAGCCCCAGCATTTT